Listed here are 16 T cell receptor beta chains from one sample, sequenced in a study of beta chain features in type 1 diabetes. Reverse transcribing all isolated RNA meant expressed TCRB transcripts were sequenced. This table comes from immunoSEQ multiplex PCR, and its TCRdb copy is limited to in-frame clones, with some not included. The data hold under 950,000 clones, with 17% observed a single time. The sequencing input was naive CD4+ T cells from blood. Receptors were obtained from a woman aged 18 to 35 in good health.

V is TRBV15 and J is TRBJ2-2; 10 nucleotides line up with TRBD2. CDR1 and CDR2 (germline): LNHNV, YYDKDF (reference sequence). There are 15 residues in the CDR3. With V trimmed by 6 bases and J by 5 bases, 6 bases remained unmatched. The CDR3 loop is CATRIGLAVTGELFF. CDR3 DNA: TGTGCCACCAGGATAGGACTAGCGGTTACCGGGGAGCTGTTTTTT.

This clone was found a few times. Written as DNA, the CDR3 is TGTGCCAGCCTAGATAGAGGGGGCCCGGCCTGGAGGGCTGAAGCTTTCTTT. Residues: CASLDRGGPAWRAEAFF. V usage is TRBV27 and J usage is TRBJ1-1; TRBD1 matches at 7 bases. The length of the CDR3 is 17 residues. Germline CDR1 and CDR2: MNHEY and SMNVEV (reference sequence). J lost 6 bases, V lost 8 bases, and 21 bases had no gene match.

This chain uses TRBV7-9 with TRBJ2-1, with a weak D call TRBD2 (6 bases). V was clipped by 3 bases and J by 1 base, with 7 bases between them. Germline CDR1 and CDR2: SEHNR and FQNEAQ (reference sequence). This CDR3 comprises 14 residues. The CDR3 spells CASSFGGSYNEQFF. The CDR3 DNA reads TGTGCCAGCAGCTTCGGGGGTTCCTACAATGAGCAGTTCTTC.

The CDR3 loop reads CASSSLGLNTEAFF. The CDR3 DNA sequence: TGTGCCAGCAGCTCGCTCGGGCTGAACACTGAAGCTTTCTTT. This sequence joins TRBV7-2 and TRBJ1-1, with D uncertain. The ends were cut back, 4 bases at V and 0 bases at J, with 9 bases in the middle. Germline V gene data show CDR1 as SGHTA and CDR2 as FQGNSA. CDR3 length: 14 amino acids.

This clone was detected only a few times. This chain joins TRBV5-1 and TRBJ1-4; possible D gene TRBD1, 5 bases. The CDR3 is 13 residues long. Between the trimmed V and J ends, which lost 0 bases and 5 bases, there was a span of 5 bases. Germline V gene data show CDR1 as SGHRS and CDR2 as YFSETQ. The CDR3 reads CASSLGQNEKLFF. The CDR3, as DNA: TGCGCCAGCAGCTTGGGACAGAATGAAAAACTGTTTTTT.

The J gene is TRBJ2-5, the V gene TRBV5-1; possible D gene TRBD2, 6 bases. This CDR3 region has 13 residues. Trimming shortened V by 2 bases and J by 5 bases, and 10 bases separated the two germline ends. Per germline, CDR1 SGHRS and CDR2 YFSETQ. The CDR3 loop is CASSFGTSETQYF. In nucleotides, the CDR3 is TGCGCCAGCAGCTTCGGGACTTCCGAGACCCAGTACTTC. Variable domain in full (rest from reference TRBV5-1 and TRBJ2-5): KAGVTQTPRYLIKTRGQQVTLSCSPISGHRSVSWYQQTPGQGLQFLFEYFSETQRNKGNFPGRFSGRQFSNSRSEMNVSTLELGDSALYLCASSFGTSETQYFGPGTRLLVL.

This clone was detected a few times. The chain couples TRBV7-3 to TRBJ1-2, with 8 positions matching TRBD1. Per the germline V gene, CDR1 is SGHTA and CDR2 is FQGTGA. V shed 5 bases, J shed 4 bases, and the junction held 9 bases outside the gene matches. This CDR3 contains 15 residues. CDR3 bases: TGTGCCAGCAGCCCGGACAGGGATGTATCCTATGGCTACACCTTC. Its translation is CASSPDRDVSYGYTF.

Remarks on this clone: A read error may produce the germline difference seen at one junction end. This sequence joins TRBV7-9 and TRBJ2-3; possibly TRBD2 for D (6 bases). There are 14 residues in the CDR3. From germline, CDR1 is SEHNR and CDR2 FQNEAQ (reference sequence). The CDR3, as DNA: TGTGCCAGCAGCGTAGCGAGAGGGACTGATACGCAGTATTTT. It encodes CASSVARGTDTQYF.

The chain is built from TRBV28 and TRBJ1-5, with TRBD1 as a possible D gene (6 bases). The ends were cut back, 5 bases at V and 9 bases at J, with 20 bases in the middle. From germline, CDR1 is MDHEN and CDR2 SYDVKM. The CDR3 has 15 residues. The CDR3, as DNA: TGTGCCAGCAGTCCACCGGGACAAGAGTTTAGGCCCCAGCATTTT. Translating gives CASSPPGQEFRPQHF. The whole variable domain, filled in from reference TRBV28 and TRBJ1-5, reads DVKVTQSSRYLVKRTGEKVFLECVQDMDHENMFWYRQDPGLGLRLIYFSYDVKMKEKGDIPEGYSVSREKKERFSLILESASTNQTSMYLCASSPPGQEFRPQHFGDGTRLSIL.

The V and J genes are TRBV6-5 and TRBJ2-4, with D perhaps TRBD2 (5 bases). Between the trimmed V and J ends, which lost 2 bases and 5 bases, there was a span of 13 bases. CDR1 is MNHEY and CDR2 is SVGAGI in the germline V gene. This CDR3 spans 15 amino acids. CDR3 amino acids: CASSYRTGGQNIQYF. Here the CDR3 DNA reads TGTGCCAGCAGTTACCGGACTGGCGGGCAAAACATTCAGTACTTC.

This chain joins TRBV5-1 and TRBJ2-3, with TRBD2 matching over 16 bases. The CDR3 contains 17 residues. With V trimmed by 0 bases and J by 8 bases, 6 bases remained unmatched. The germline V gene encodes CDR1 SGHRS and CDR2 YFSETQ. This CDR3 is CASSLVGTSGRASTQYF. The CDR3 nucleotides read TGCGCCAGCAGCTTGGTAGGGACTAGCGGGAGGGCCTCTACGCAGTATTTT.

The CDR3 DNA reads TGCGCCAGCAGCCCGTTGGGACTAGCGGGAGATGAGCAGTTCTTC. Amino acid sequence: CASSPLGLAGDEQFF. The rearrangement joins TRBV4-1 to TRBJ2-1, with 14 bases aligning to TRBD2. With 4 bases clipped from V and 8 bases from J, the junction kept 4 bases outside the gene matches. The germline CDR1 and CDR2 sequences are MGHRA and YSYEKL. The CDR3 has 15 amino acids.

The V call is TRBV28, the J call TRBJ1-2, with D unresolved. CDR3 length: 13 amino acids. Trimming stripped 6 bases from V and 8 bases from J, with 16 bases between. CDR1 MDHEN and CDR2 SYDVKM come from the germline V gene. The CDR3 nucleotides read TGTGCCAGCAGCCTGCCCCCAGCGAGGGGCTACACCTTC. Protein product: CASSLPPARGYTF.

This clone was counted only a few times. The chain employs TRBV11-2 and TRBJ1-1; TRBD1 matches 12 bases. The CDR3 extends over 15 amino acids. The germline V gene encodes CDR1 SGHAT and CDR2 FQNNGV. J was trimmed by 4 bases and V by 2 bases; bases with no gene match: 2. The CDR3 spells CASSLLGQGATEAFF. CDR3 DNA: TGTGCCAGCAGCTTACTGGGACAGGGGGCCACTGAAGCTTTCTTT.

This clone was seen a handful of times. The J gene is TRBJ2-3, the V gene TRBV29-1; 16 bases are shared with TRBD2. Trimming cost V 3 bases and J 6 bases; bases outside gene matches: 12. Germline V gene lookup returns CDR1 SQVTM and CDR2 ANQGSEA. CDR3 length: 18 residues. CDR3 residues: CSVDGTSGRGSGADTQYF. The CDR3 DNA sequence: TGCAGCGTTGATGGGACTAGCGGGAGGGGGTCGGGTGCGGATACGCAGTATTTT.

The chain has TRBV11-2 and TRBJ1-5; TRBD1 aligns across 7 bases. CDR3 size: 14 residues. Germline loops: CDR1 SGHAT, CDR2 FQNNGV. J lost 7 bases, V lost 5 bases, and 8 bases had no gene match. CDR3 protein: CASSPLTGIQPQHF. The CDR3 nucleotides read TGTGCCAGCAGCCCCCTGACAGGGATACAGCCCCAGCATTTT.